The 21 T cell receptor beta chains below come from one sample, sequenced in a study of T cells in Graves' hyperthyroidism and ophthalmopathy. Researchers amplified the TCR beta CDR3 regions from RNA transcripts. A set of HTBI primers served as the primers for a first-round RT-PCR of the TCR CDR3. TCRdb ran MiXCR on the multiplex PCR reads and lists one entry per CDR3 protein. The table shows about 740,000 distinct CDR3 sequences, with approximately 15% occurring only once. The sample comprised blood. These receptors were taken from a woman aged 18 to 35 with Graves' hyperthyroidism.

This clonotype was recorded many times. The V call is TRBV7-2, the J call TRBJ2-5, with D tentatively TRBD1 (5 bases). CDR3 length equals 15 residues. Deletions cut 0 bases from V and 0 bases from J, with 8 bases between. Germline V gene lookup returns CDR1 SGHTA and CDR2 FQGNSA. The CDR3 here is CASSLARTNQETQYF. CDR3 bases: TGTGCCAGCAGCTTAGCTAGGACAAACCAAGAGACCCAGTACTTC.

The V gene is TRBV28, the J gene TRBJ1-2; D perhaps matches TRBD1 (5 bases). In germline, CDR1 is MDHEN, CDR2 SYDVKM. V was pared by 5 bases and J by 8 bases, with 15 bases between. CDR3 length: 13 amino acids. The CDR3 is CASSRPGVGGYTF. The CDR3 bases are TGTGCCAGCAGTCGCCCGGGGGTGGGGGGCTACACCTTC.

The J gene is TRBJ2-2, the V gene TRBV12-3 or TRBV12-4; the match to TRBD1 covers 11 bases. The CDR3 extends over 16 amino acids. V lost 5 bases to trimming and J lost 6 bases; unmatched junction nucleotides: 8. CDR3 in DNA: TGTGCCAGCAGTCTAAGGACAGGGGGCAAGGCCGGGGAGCTGTTTTTT. This translates into CASSLRTGGKAGELFF.

The gene calls are TRBV6-1 and TRBJ2-2; 9 nucleotides align to TRBD1. There are 15 residues in the CDR3. J gave up 5 bases and V 5 bases, and 6 bases lay outside the gene matches. CDR1 MNHNS and CDR2 SASEGT come from the germline V gene. CDR3 nucleotide sequence: TGTGCCAGCAGTAGAACAGGGGGCGTAACCGGGGAGCTGTTTTTT. Its translation is CASSRTGGVTGELFF.

This clonotype was picked up a small number of times. The chain couples TRBV28 to TRBJ2-2; no firm D call. V lost 4 bases and J 7 bases, leaving 10 bases between the germline ends. Germline CDR1 and CDR2: MDHEN and SYDVKM. The CDR3 has 13 residues. CDR3 DNA sequence: TGTGCCAGCAGTTCAATAGTGAACGGGGAGCTGTTTTTT. It yields the protein CASSSIVNGELFF.

This clonotype occurred many times. This chain connects TRBV18 to TRBJ2-3; TRBD2 matches 9 bases. V was pared by 4 bases and J by 2 bases, with 4 bases of the junction left unmatched. Germline-derived CDR1 and CDR2 are KGHSH and LQKENI. The CDR3 sequence is 15 residues long. The CDR3 nucleotides read TGTGCCAGCTCACTCGCGGGAGGGAACACAGATACGCAGTATTTT. Protein: CASSLAGGNTDTQYF.

In its sample, this clonotype was seen many times. This chain connects TRBV20-1 to TRBJ1-2; possibly TRBD1 for D (5 bases). Germline CDR1 reads DFQATT; CDR2 reads SNEGSKA (reference sequence). CDR3 length: 14 residues. Trimming left V 5 bases short and J 4 bases short, with 17 bases between. The CDR3 loop reads CSARPGVGSYGYTF. The CDR3 nucleotides are TGCAGTGCTCGTCCGGGGGTCGGAAGCTATGGCTACACCTTC.

CDR3 residues: CAAQPNSKNIQYF. CDR3 nucleotide sequence: TGTGCCGCCCAGCCTAATTCCAAAAACATTCAGTACTTC. The genes are TRBV10-3 and TRBJ2-4, with no clear D. Trimming pared 11 bases from V and 2 bases from J, leaving 13 bases between. Germline CDR1 and CDR2: ENHRY and SYGVKD. CDR3 size: 13 residues.

This clonotype was counted a few times. The chain employs TRBV14 and TRBJ2-5, with D unresolved. This CDR3 comprises 13 residues. From germline, CDR1 is SGHDN and CDR2 FVKESK. V was shortened by 1 base and J by 1 base, with 4 bases between the two germline ends. This CDR3 reads CASSQASQETQYF. Here the CDR3 DNA reads TGTGCCAGCAGCCAAGCCAGCCAAGAGACCCAGTACTTC.

V and J are TRBV6-2 or TRBV6-3 and TRBJ2-7; D may be TRBD1 (6 bases). The length of the CDR3 is 15 residues. The ends were cut back, 2 bases at V and 2 bases at J, with 13 bases in the middle. Germline assignment: CDR1 MNHEY and CDR2 SVGEGT. The CDR3 region has the DNA TGTGCCAGCAGTTACGTCTGGGACAACGCCTACGAGCAGTACTTC. Translated, it gives CASSYVWDNAYEQYF.

This clonotype was found a few times. The gene calls are TRBV28 and TRBJ2-2, with a weak D call TRBD2 (5 bases). This CDR3 has 15 amino acids. The V gene lost 6 bases and the J gene lost 6 bases, with 17 bases spanning the gap. CDR1 MDHEN and CDR2 SYDVKM come from the germline V gene. CDR3: CASSLLARGSGELFF. The CDR3 nucleotides read TGTGCCAGCAGCTTGTTAGCAAGAGGGTCCGGGGAGCTGTTTTTT.

This clonotype came up a few times. The chain employs TRBV28 and TRBJ1-6; D gene ambiguous. The germline V gene has CDR1 MDHEN and CDR2 SYDVKM. V dropped 2 bases and J dropped 9 bases, with 5 bases sitting between them. This CDR3 is 12 amino acids long. The CDR3 DNA reads TGTGCCAGCAGTTTAATGAGTTCACCCCTCCACTTT. Translation: CASSLMSSPLHF.

In this sample, this clonotype turned up a few times. The V and J genes are TRBV5-1 and TRBJ2-7; D gene uncertain. The V and J ends lost 4 bases and 3 bases respectively, with 11 bases between them. The CDR3 covers 13 residues. The V gene's germline CDR1 is SGHRS and CDR2 YFSETQ. The CDR3 loop reads CASSPDGNYEQYF. CDR3 bases: TGCGCCAGCAGCCCGGACGGAAACTACGAGCAGTACTTC.

This clonotype was picked up many times. The genes are TRBV3-1 and TRBJ2-1; 15 nucleotides line up with TRBD2. V was pared by 4 bases and J by 7 bases, with 5 bases of the junction left unmatched. The CDR3 contains 16 residues. CDR1 is LGHDT, CDR2 YNNKEL, per germline (reference sequence). The DNA of the CDR3 is TGTGCCAGCAGCCCGGGACTAGCGGGAGGTTGGAATGAGCAGTTCTTC. The encoded protein is CASSPGLAGGWNEQFF.

V is TRBV6-1 and J is TRBJ2-7; a possible D gene is TRBD2 (5 bases). CDR3 length: 16 amino acids. Per the germline V gene, CDR1 is MNHNS and CDR2 is SASEGT. Trimming took 6 bases from V and 7 from J, leaving 25 bases between them. CDR3 bases: TGTGCCAGCAGAGACGGGGTTAGAAGGAGCCAACGGGAGCAGTACTTC. Its translation: CASRDGVRRSQREQYF.

The V and J genes are TRBV9 and TRBJ1-2, with 8 bases fitting TRBD1. Germline trimming cut 4 bases from V and 7 bases from J; bases unmatched to any gene: 9. Germline lookup yields CDR1 SGDLS and CDR2 YYNGEE. The CDR3 has 14 amino acids. CDR3 DNA: TGTGCCAGCAGCCCGGACAGGGTGGCGGCTGGCTACACCTTC. It encodes CASSPDRVAAGYTF.

This clonotype occurred many times. The chain links TRBV11-2 to TRBJ2-1; TRBD2 is a possible D gene (5 bases). Looked up from germline, CDR1 is SGHAT and CDR2 is FQNNGV. Trimming left V 1 base short and J 1 base short, with 14 bases between. This CDR3 comprises 17 residues. The CDR3 loop is CASSLGIRGKSYNEQFF. The CDR3 nucleotides read TGTGCCAGCAGCTTAGGCATCAGAGGGAAATCCTACAATGAGCAGTTCTTC. Filled out from reference TRBV11-2 and TRBJ2-1, the complete variable domain reads EAGVAQSPRYKIIEKRQSVAFWCNPISGHATLYWYQQILGQGPKLLIQFQNNGVVDDSQLPKDRFSAERLKGVDSTLKIQPAKLEDSAVYLCASSLGIRGKSYNEQFFGPGTRLTVL.

This clonotype appeared many times. V is TRBV4-3 and J is TRBJ2-2; the D is unclear. Germline V gene lookup returns CDR1 LGHNA and CDR2 YSLEER. The CDR3 covers 16 residues. V lost 0 bases to trimming and J lost 1 base, with 9 bases between them. The CDR3 here is CASSQDPSLNTGELFF. CDR3 bases: TGCGCCAGCAGCCAAGATCCTAGTTTGAACACCGGGGAGCTGTTTTTT.

This clonotype was found a few times. One base away lies a much larger clone, so this may be a sequencing read error. This rearrangement joins TRBV7-9 to TRBJ2-7, with D possibly matching TRBD1 (6 bases). Germline CDR1 is SEHNR and CDR2 is FQNEAQ (reference sequence). V lost 5 bases and J lost 6, with 11 bases in between. The length of the CDR3 is 12 residues. The CDR3 region has the DNA TGTGCCAGCAGCCCAACAGGGATCGAGCAGTACTTC. Its translation: CASSPTGIEQYF.

At least ten counts were recorded for this clonotype. V is TRBV30 and J is TRBJ1-1, with D possibly matching TRBD1 (5 bases). This CDR3 has 15 residues. The germline gives CDR1 GTSNPN, CDR2 SVGIG (reference sequence). The V and J ends lost 1 base and 2 bases respectively, with 14 bases between them. The CDR3 protein is CAWSAGLGRNTEAFF. CDR3 bases: TGTGCCTGGAGTGCCGGACTGGGGCGTAACACTGAAGCTTTCTTT.

This clonotype was found many times. The chain combines TRBV6-1 with TRBJ2-7, with D unclear. CDR1 is MNHNS and CDR2 is SASEGT in the germline V gene. Trimming left V 6 bases short and J 6 bases short, with 9 bases between. The CDR3 consists of 11 residues. The CDR3: CASSLTAEQYF. Here the CDR3 DNA reads TGTGCCAGCAGCCTGACTGCCGAGCAGTACTTC.